The 14 T cell receptor beta chains below all came from one sample that was sequenced in a study of PD-1 blockade in classical Hodgkin lymphoma. Method: immunoSEQ multiplex PCR; TCRdb's copy keeps in-frame clones and lacks some. The table shows 27,000 or so clones, with around 85% occurring only once. Documented time point: cycle 4 day 1 (C4D1), after 5 to 7 weeks of nivolumab. No patient escaped relapse after autologous stem cell transplantation, and brentuximab vedotin exposure varied. CD4+ T cells were purified from thawed PBMCs by negative selection. The material was CD4+ T cells from blood, obtained before the fourth cycle of nivolumab. The receptor source for this set is a human donor with classical Hodgkin lymphoma.

V and J are TRBV5-4 and TRBJ1-5; no firm D call. The CDR3 spans 12 residues. The ends were cut back, 0 bases at V and 6 bases at J, with 4 bases in the middle. Per germline, CDR1 SGHNT and CDR2 YYREEE (reference sequence). CDR3 in amino acids: CASSLDGQPQHF. The CDR3, as DNA: TGTGCCAGCAGCTTGGACGGTCAGCCCCAGCATTTT.

J is TRBJ2-7 and V is TRBV4-1; no clear D gene. Germline V gene lookup returns CDR1 MGHRA and CDR2 YSYEKL. The ends were cut back, 4 bases at V and 5 bases at J, with 18 bases in the middle. The CDR3 length is 15 residues. The CDR3 DNA is TGCGCCAGCAGCCTTAGCATGGCCCCACTGGACGAGCAGTACTTC. Its translation: CASSLSMAPLDEQYF.

The chain joins TRBV4-3 to TRBJ1-4; D gene unclear. The CDR3 has 17 amino acids. Trimming took off 1 base at V and 3 bases at J, with 15 bases between the two ends. Germline CDR1 is LGHNA and CDR2 is YSLEER. The CDR3 nucleotides are TGCGCCAGCAGCCAAGGGGTGGGTTTCGCGGCTAATGAAAAACTGTTTTTT. Translated: CASSQGVGFAANEKLFF.

The chain recombines TRBV5-1 with TRBJ2-1; weak D call: TRBD2 (5 bases). Between the trimmed V and J ends, which lost 2 bases and 0 bases, there was a span of 9 bases. Germline V gene lookup returns CDR1 SGHRS and CDR2 YFSETQ. CDR3 length: 15 residues. CDR3 sequence (DNA): TGCGCCAGCAGCTTAGTAGGAGGCTCCTACAATGAGCAGTTCTTC. Its protein is CASSLVGGSYNEQFF.

The V call is TRBV5-8, the J call TRBJ1-1, with TRBD1 as a possible D gene (5 bases). Trimming left V 4 bases short and J 2 bases short, with 12 bases between. Germline-derived CDR1 and CDR2 are SGHTS and YDEGEE. The CDR3 sequence is 14 residues long. CDR3 nucleotide sequence: TGTGCCAGCAGCCAGCAGGGATCTAACACTGAAGCTTTCTTT. This sequence encodes CASSQQGSNTEAFF.

The chain employs TRBV30 and TRBJ1-2; D ambiguous. CDR1 and CDR2 from the germline V gene are GTSNPN and SVGIG (reference sequence). Trimming took off 0 bases at V and 8 bases at J, with 13 bases between the two ends. The CDR3 has 13 residues. In DNA, the CDR3 is TGTGCCTGGAGTGTACCTGGAGCGGACGGCTACACCTTC. This sequence encodes CAWSVPGADGYTF.

The genes are TRBV19 and TRBJ2-3; 8 bases match TRBD2. This CDR3 has 16 amino acids. V dropped 1 base and J dropped 2; count of bases not matched to a gene: 5. The germline CDR1 and CDR2 sequences are LNHDA and SQIVND (reference sequence). In nucleotides, the CDR3 is TGTGCCAGTAGTATAGGTAGCGGGATTAACACAGATACGCAGTATTTT. Translating it yields CASSIGSGINTDTQYF.

Comments on this clone: Mismatch with germline at one junction end may stem from a read error. The chain has TRBV7-7 and TRBJ2-3; 10 nucleotides align to TRBD1. Per germline, CDR1 SSHAT and CDR2 FNYEAQ (reference sequence). CDR3 length: 13 residues. The CDR3 DNA sequence: TGTGCTAGCAGCTTAGCTGGACAGGGGGCGCAGTATTTT. It is translated as CASSLAGQGAQYF.

V usage is TRBV28 and J usage is TRBJ1-2; D gene ambiguous. Trimming took off 5 bases at V and 5 bases at J, with 15 bases between the two ends. The CDR3 covers 14 residues. Looked up from germline, CDR1 is MDHEN and CDR2 is SYDVKM. In DNA form, the CDR3 reads TGTGCCAGCAGTCCCGGATATGGGCTATATGGCTACACCTTC. Translation: CASSPGYGLYGYTF.

The V and J genes are TRBV7-9 and TRBJ2-2, with D possibly TRBD2 on 5 matching bases. Germline V gene data show CDR1 as SEHNR and CDR2 as FQNEAQ (reference sequence). The CDR3 sequence is 13 residues long. V was trimmed by 5 bases and J by 5 bases, leaving 9 bases between them. The CDR3 is CASSLRGTGELFF. DNA for the CDR3: TGTGCCAGCAGCCTCCGGGGTACCGGGGAGCTGTTTTTT. The variable domain in full, with the rest retrieved from reference TRBV7-9 and TRBJ2-2, is DTGVSQNPRHKITKRGQNVTFRCDPISEHNRLYWYRQTLGQGPEFLTYFQNEAQLEKSRLLSDRFSAERPKGSFSTLEIQRTEQGDSAMYLCASSLRGTGELFFGEGSRLTVL.

J is TRBJ2-2 and V is TRBV11-2; D perhaps matches TRBD1 (6 bases). Trimming took off 8 bases at V and 1 base at J, with 14 bases between the two ends. This CDR3 has 15 amino acids. Germline V lookup: CDR1 SGHAT, CDR2 FQNNGV. This CDR3 is CASFTLTGNTGELFF. As DNA, the CDR3 is TGTGCCAGCTTCACCTTGACAGGGAACACCGGGGAGCTGTTTTTT. Combining the CDR3 with reference TRBV11-2 and TRBJ2-2 gives the whole variable domain EAGVAQSPRYKIIEKRQSVAFWCNPISGHATLYWYQQILGQGPKLLIQFQNNGVVDDSQLPKDRFSAERLKGVDSTLKIQPAKLEDSAVYLCASFTLTGNTGELFFGEGSRLTVL.

This clone was observed a handful of times. The CDR3 bases are TGCAGCGTTGAGGACAGGAGGAACACCGGGGAGCTGTTTTTT. Protein product: CSVEDRRNTGELFF. The rearrangement joins TRBV29-1 to TRBJ2-2, with TRBD1 identical over 7 bases. The CDR3 sequence is 14 residues long. Per the germline V gene, CDR1 is SQVTM and CDR2 is ANQGSEA. V shed 3 bases, J shed 1 base, and the junction held 2 bases outside the gene matches.

The chain couples TRBV5-4 to TRBJ2-1; D tentatively fits TRBD1 or TRBD2 (6 bases each). The CDR3 sequence is 15 residues long. Trimming cost V 0 bases and J 7 bases, with 14 bases left between them. CDR1 and CDR2 (germline): SGHNT, YYREEE (reference sequence). In DNA, the CDR3 is TGTGCCAGCAGCTTGGAGGGCCAGGGGAGGAATGAGCAGTTCTTC. Amino acids: CASSLEGQGRNEQFF. Filled out from reference TRBV5-4 and TRBJ2-1, the complete variable domain reads ETGVTQSPTHLIKTRGQQVTLRCSSQSGHNTVSWYQQALGQGPQFIFQYYREEENGRGNFPPRFSGLQFPNYSSELNVNALELDDSALYLCASSLEGQGRNEQFFGPGTRLTVL.

This clone came up a few times. CDR3 nucleotide sequence: TGTGCCAGCAGCTTGGGCCAGTACGAGCAGTACTTC. Its translation: CASSLGQYEQYF. V and J are TRBV5-4 and TRBJ2-7; D is undetermined. The CDR3 runs 12 residues. Trimming cost V 0 bases and J 4 bases, with 5 bases left between them. CDR1 is SGHNT and CDR2 is YYREEE in the germline V gene (reference sequence).